The 7 T cell receptor beta chains below all came from one sample that was sequenced in a study of a mutant IDH1 vaccine in newly diagnosed glioma. Documented time point: week 11, during vaccination. Alongside topical imiquimod, each dose of vaccine comprised 300 ug of mutant IDH1 20-mer peptide. Their target antigens are unknown. Repertoires were generated with immunoSEQ multiplex PCR, while TCRdb's copy carries only in-frame clones and drops some. The sample lists under 150,000 clones, around 77% occurring once. The sequencing here drew on PBMCs, taken from a glioma patient whose treatment included an IDH1 peptide vaccine. Receptors originate from a middle-aged man with glioma.

J is TRBJ2-1 and V is TRBV19; D gene unclear. V lost 1 base and J 0 bases, leaving 19 bases between the germline ends. Germline-derived CDR1 and CDR2 are LNHDA and SQIVND (reference sequence). The CDR3 runs to 19 residues. The CDR3 protein is CASSIVGMAELSSYNEQFF. The CDR3 nucleotides are TGTGCCAGTAGTATAGTAGGTATGGCGGAGTTGAGCTCCTACAATGAGCAGTTCTTC.

This chain connects TRBV14 to TRBJ2-7; D is undetermined. Trimming pared 4 bases from V and 7 bases from J, leaving 17 bases between. This CDR3 comprises 14 residues. In germline, CDR1 is SGHDN, CDR2 FVKESK. The CDR3 region is CASSPTRAGGEQYF. CDR3 bases: TGTGCCAGCAGCCCCACAAGGGCAGGTGGAGAGCAGTACTTC.

This clone showed up just once. The gene calls are TRBV6-1 and TRBJ1-1; a weak D match, TRBD1 (5 bases). CDR3 length equals 15 residues. Germline V gives CDR1 MNHNS, CDR2 SASEGT. The V end was cut by 5 bases, the J end by 1 base, with 14 bases between. The CDR3 loop is CASSLLGVANTEAFF. In nucleotides, the CDR3 is TGTGCCAGCAGTTTACTGGGGGTTGCGAACACTGAAGCTTTCTTT.

This clone was found many times. The chain carries TRBV7-9 and TRBJ1-2, with unresolved D. The CDR3 consists of 14 residues. CDR1 SEHNR and CDR2 FQNEAQ come from the germline V gene (reference sequence). The V end was cut by 1 base, the J end by 6 bases, with 12 bases between. The CDR3 protein is CASSLVPGRDGYTF. CDR3 in DNA: TGTGCCAGCAGCTTAGTCCCTGGGCGGGATGGCTACACCTTC.

CDR3 in DNA: TGTGCCATCAAAGGGAGGGAGGCGGGGATCTTTTTCTTT. Its protein is CAIKGREAGIFFF. The chain recombines TRBV10-3 with TRBJ1-1; D gene ambiguous. Germline V lookup: CDR1 ENHRY, CDR2 SYGVKD. The CDR3 sequence is 13 residues long. Deletions cut 7 bases from V and 13 bases from J, with 22 bases between.

This clone was recorded a few times. This chain joins TRBV4-2 and TRBJ1-5; 8 bases agree with TRBD1. Looked up from germline, CDR1 is LGHNA and CDR2 is YNFKEQ. V was clipped by 0 bases and J by 6 bases; unmatched bases: 4. This CDR3 is built from 15 residues. The CDR3 reads CASSQDRGQGQPQHF. DNA for the CDR3: TGTGCCAGCAGCCAAGACAGGGGGCAAGGTCAGCCCCAGCATTTT.

The chain employs TRBV27 and TRBJ2-1; 7 bases line up with TRBD1. V shed 6 bases and J 5 bases; nucleotides not matched to a gene: 7. The germline V gene has CDR1 MNHEY and CDR2 SMNVEV (reference sequence). This CDR3 is built from 14 residues. The CDR3 bases are TGTGCCAGCAGATTAGGGGGCCCTAACAATGAGCAGTTCTTC. Protein product: CASRLGGPNNEQFF.